This passage covers 27 T cell receptor beta chains from one sample sequenced in a study of beta chain features in type 1 diabetes. cDNA synthesis used the whole RNA isolate, giving expressed TCRB sequences. Produced via immunoSEQ multiplex PCR; TCRdb's table is partial and in-frame only. This table holds roughly 450,000 clones, 10% to 12% found once. Sequenced input: naive CD4+ T cells from blood. The receptors come from a woman under 30 in good health.

Worth noting for this clone: Other DNA sequences in this specimen translate into the identical CDR3. The chain has TRBV5-4 and TRBJ2-3, with 10 bases lining up with TRBD1. Looked up from germline, CDR1 is SGHNT and CDR2 is YYREEE (reference sequence). The CDR3 extends over 16 amino acids. The J segment lost 1 base and the V segment lost 0 bases, leaving 2 bases of the junction unmatched. As DNA, the CDR3 is TGTGCCAGCAGCTTGGCCGGGACAGGGGGCACAGATACGCAGTATTTT. It yields the protein CASSLAGTGGTDTQYF.

The J gene is TRBJ2-4, the V gene TRBV5-1, with 9 bases identical to TRBD1. This CDR3 is built from 14 residues. Trimming took 0 bases from V and 5 from J; bases not matched to a gene: 0. CDR1 SGHRS and CDR2 YFSETQ come from the germline V gene. The CDR3 nucleotides are TGCGCCAGCAGCTTGGGGACAGGGGAAAACATTCAGTACTTC. Encoded protein: CASSLGTGENIQYF.

This clone was detected a few times. Relative to the germline gene, one junction end is altered; a read error may explain this. This chain uses TRBV14 with TRBJ2-5; D remains ambiguous. Germline V gene lookup returns CDR1 SGHDN and CDR2 FVKESK. The CDR3 spans 16 residues. Here the CDR3 reads CASSRARTVWQGTQYF. In DNA form, the CDR3 reads TGTGCCAGCAGCCGGGCCCGGACGGTTTGGCAAGGGACCCAGTACTTC.

This clone was detected a few times. The J gene is TRBJ2-7, the V gene TRBV2, with 10 bases matching TRBD2. V lost 8 bases to trimming and J lost 5 bases; unmatched junction nucleotides: 3. The length of the CDR3 is 12 residues. Germline values: CDR1 SNHLY, CDR2 FYNNEI. CDR3 loop: CASRLAGNEQYF. The CDR3 DNA sequence: TGTGCCAGCCGACTAGCGGGTAACGAGCAGTACTTC.

This clone appeared a few times. V usage is TRBV6-5 and J usage is TRBJ2-7, with TRBD2 matching over 14 bases. The germline gives CDR1 MNHEY, CDR2 SVGAGI. J lost 2 bases, V lost 6 bases, and 3 bases had no gene match. This CDR3 has 15 amino acids. The CDR3 DNA sequence: TGTGCCAGCAGACGACTAGCGGGAGGGACCTACGAGCAGTACTTC. This translates into CASRRLAGGTYEQYF.

This clone was seen only a few times. This chain joins TRBV7-6 and TRBJ2-6; 9 bases line up with TRBD1. V was pared by 11 bases and J by 0 bases, with 11 bases of the junction left unmatched. There are 17 residues in the CDR3. The germline gives CDR1 SGHVS, CDR2 FNYEAQ. CDR3 nucleotide sequence: TGTGCCGGGTCAATGGGACAGGGAGGCTCTGGGGCCAACGTCCTGACTTTC. Protein product: CAGSMGQGGSGANVLTF.

This clone was seen a handful of times. The chain uses TRBV19 and TRBJ2-3; D may match TRBD1 or TRBD2 (5 bases each). The germline V and J ends were trimmed by 9 bases and 1 base, with 14 bases remaining between them. This CDR3 is 14 amino acids long. Germline CDR1 reads LNHDA; CDR2 reads SQIVND (reference sequence). CDR3 region: CARISGRCTDTQYF. The CDR3 DNA sequence: TGTGCCAGGATTTCGGGACGCTGCACAGATACGCAGTATTTT.

This clone was detected a few times. This chain links TRBV7-9 with TRBJ2-4; tentatively, D is TRBD1 (6 bases). Per germline, CDR1 SEHNR and CDR2 FQNEAQ (reference sequence). The V and J ends lost 5 bases and 0 bases respectively, with 11 bases between them. The CDR3 sequence is 15 residues long. The CDR3, as DNA: TGTGCCAGCAGCCCGGGACACCTAGCCAAAAACATTCAGTACTTC. It specifies CASSPGHLAKNIQYF.

This clone showed up just a few times. Its ends do not fully match the called genes, so a read error is possible. The chain links TRBV7-3 to TRBJ2-1; D unclear. Germline lookup yields CDR1 SGHTA and CDR2 FQGTGA. CDR3 length: 15 residues. CDR3 bases: TGTGCCAGCAGCCTAACTCTTAAGTCGGTCAATGAGCAGTTCTTC. Residues: CASSLTLKSVNEQFF.

The genes are TRBV4-1 and TRBJ2-5, with 11 bases identical to TRBD2. Germline assignment: CDR1 MGHRA and CDR2 YSYEKL. The trim removed 7 bases at V and 4 bases at J, leaving 5 bases unmatched. The CDR3 totals 14 residues. CDR3 amino acids: CASKRLAGGETQYF. CDR3 DNA sequence: TGCGCCAGCAAACGTCTAGCGGGAGGAGAGACCCAGTACTTC.

This clone showed up just a few times. The chain combines TRBV4-3 with TRBJ2-1; 9 nucleotides line up with TRBD2. Germline V gives CDR1 LGHNA, CDR2 YSLEER. This CDR3 contains 16 residues. Germline trimming cut 0 bases from V and 10 bases from J; bases unmatched to any gene: 10. This CDR3 is CASSQETASGVGEQFF. Written as DNA, the CDR3 is TGCGCCAGCAGCCAAGAGACGGCTAGCGGGGTCGGAGAGCAGTTCTTC.

This clone was observed a handful of times. The chain employs TRBV18 and TRBJ2-1; either TRBD1 or TRBD2 may fit D (5 bases each). V lost 4 bases to trimming and J lost 4 bases, with 23 bases between them. This CDR3 is 18 amino acids long. The germline V gene has CDR1 KGHSH and CDR2 LQKENI. CDR3: CASSRKTGTDVPYNEQFF. The DNA for the CDR3 is TGTGCCAGCTCACGGAAGACCGGGACCGATGTGCCTTACAATGAGCAGTTCTTC.

The chain is built from TRBV6-5 and TRBJ2-1; 8 nucleotides match TRBD2. The germline V gene encodes CDR1 MNHEY and CDR2 SVGAGI. V lost 6 bases to trimming and J lost 6 bases; unmatched junction nucleotides: 10. This CDR3 region has 15 residues. The CDR3 sequence: CASSRGLAGRNEQFF. The CDR3 coding sequence is TGTGCCAGCAGCAGAGGACTAGCAGGGCGCAATGAGCAGTTCTTC.

The sample holds a few counts of this clone. The genes are TRBV19 and TRBJ2-3, with D tentatively TRBD2 (5 bases). This CDR3 is built from 18 residues. Trimming cost V 3 bases and J 4 bases, with 23 bases left between them. Germline lookup yields CDR1 LNHDA and CDR2 SQIVND (reference sequence). CDR3 DNA: TGTGCCAGTAGTATCAGGCCCCCATTCGAGGGAGCCGCAGATACGCAGTATTTT. Its translation: CASSIRPPFEGAADTQYF. Filled out from reference TRBV19 and TRBJ2-3, the complete variable domain reads DGGITQSPKYLFRKEGQNVTLSCEQNLNHDAMYWYRQDPGQGLRLIYYSQIVNDFQKGDIAEGYSVSREKKESFPLTVTSAQKNPTAFYLCASSIRPPFEGAADTQYFGPGTRLTVL.

The chain has TRBV28 and TRBJ2-1, with a possible D match to TRBD1 (5 bases). Trimming stripped 3 bases from V and 9 bases from J, with 15 bases between. CDR1 is MDHEN and CDR2 is SYDVKM in the germline V gene. CDR3 length: 14 residues. The CDR3 here is CASSFGRVLGEQFF. CDR3 coding DNA: TGTGCCAGCAGTTTCGGCAGGGTGTTGGGTGAGCAGTTCTTC.

The V gene is TRBV7-2, the J gene TRBJ2-5; TRBD1 aligns across 8 bases. The CDR3 sequence is 16 residues long. Per the germline V gene, CDR1 is SGHTA and CDR2 is FQGNSA. The J segment lost 5 bases and the V segment lost 5 bases, leaving 13 bases of the junction unmatched. The CDR3 protein is CASSRALTGVLETQYF. DNA for the CDR3: TGTGCCAGCAGCCGGGCGTTGACAGGGGTTCTCGAGACCCAGTACTTC.

This clone was seen a handful of times. The rearrangement links TRBV29-1 to TRBJ1-1; no clear D gene. Germline loops: CDR1 SQVTM, CDR2 ANQGSEA. Trimming cost V 4 bases and J 0 bases, with 12 bases left between them. The CDR3 has 14 amino acids. The CDR3 region is CSVAAGVMNTEAFF. The CDR3, as DNA: TGCAGCGTTGCCGCCGGGGTAATGAACACTGAAGCTTTCTTT. The variable domain in full, completed from reference TRBV29-1 and TRBJ1-1, reads SAVISQKPSRDICQRGTSLTIQCQVDSQVTMMFWYRQQPGQSLTLIATANQGSEATYESGFVIDKFPISRPNLTFSTLTVSNMSPEDSSIYLCSVAAGVMNTEAFFGQGTRLTVV.

The rearrangement joins TRBV2 to TRBJ1-1; 7 nucleotides align to TRBD1. CDR1 and CDR2 (germline): SNHLY, FYNNEI. Trimming at V came to 5 bases and at J to 2 bases, leaving 8 bases not matched to a gene. This CDR3 region has 15 residues. CDR3 coding DNA: TGTGCCAGCAGTTATGCAGGGGGAGGTAACACTGAAGCTTTCTTT. Amino acids: CASSYAGGGNTEAFF.

The rearrangement links TRBV2 to TRBJ2-1; perhaps TRBD1 as D (6 bases). V lost 7 bases and J 6 bases, leaving 19 bases between the germline ends. The CDR3 is 15 amino acids. Germline V gives CDR1 SNHLY, CDR2 FYNNEI. CDR3 in amino acids: CASNLQGMKSNEQFF. The DNA of the CDR3 is TGTGCCAGCAACCTACAGGGTATGAAAAGCAATGAGCAGTTCTTC.

The chain combines TRBV5-1 with TRBJ2-7; TRBD1 matches 7 bases. With V trimmed by 7 bases and J by 0 bases, 7 bases remained unmatched. The CDR3 totals 14 residues. Germline V gives CDR1 SGHRS, CDR2 YFSETQ. The CDR3 protein is CASWKGDSSYEQYF. CDR3 nucleotides: TGCGCCAGCTGGAAGGGGGACAGCTCCTACGAGCAGTACTTC. The full variable domain, completed using reference TRBV5-1 and TRBJ2-7, is KAGVTQTPRYLIKTRGQQVTLSCSPISGHRSVSWYQQTPGQGLQFLFEYFSETQRNKGNFPGRFSGRQFSNSRSEMNVSTLELGDSALYLCASWKGDSSYEQYFGPGTRLTVT.

DNA for the CDR3: TGTGCCAGCAGTTCCTCAGGGGCGGATTTAGAGCAGTACTTC. It specifies CASSSSGADLEQYF. The chain has TRBV27 and TRBJ2-7; D might be TRBD1 (6 bases). The V and J ends lost 4 bases and 7 bases respectively, with 17 bases between them. Germline CDR1 MNHEY, CDR2 SMNVEV (reference sequence). This CDR3 contains 14 residues.

The chain has TRBV13 and TRBJ2-3, with TRBD2 identical over 9 bases. This CDR3 has 20 residues. Germline V gene sequence: CDR1 PRHDT, CDR2 FYEKMQ (reference sequence). Trimming took 5 bases from V and 7 from J; bases not matched to a gene: 25. The CDR3: CASSKIRTSVDPGNSYTQYF. Written as DNA, the CDR3 is TGTGCCAGCAGCAAAATAAGGACTAGCGTGGACCCCGGGAATTCGTATACGCAGTATTTT.

The rearrangement joins TRBV25-1 to TRBJ1-6, with D possibly being TRBD1 (5 bases). The germline V gene encodes CDR1 MGHDK and CDR2 SYGVNS. V was cut by 4 bases and J by 6 bases, with 10 bases left in between. The CDR3 length is 14 residues. CDR3 DNA: TGTGCCAGCAGTGTGGAGGGACCTAATTCACCCCTCCACTTT. It codes for CASSVEGPNSPLHF. The whole variable domain, filled in from reference TRBV25-1 and TRBJ1-6, reads EADIYQTPRYLVIGTGKKITLECSQTMGHDKMYWYQQDPGMELHLIHYSYGVNSTEKGDLSSESTVSRIRTEHFPLTLESARPSHTSQYLCASSVEGPNSPLHFGNGTRLTVT.

This clone was seen a few times. V gene TRBV2 combines with J gene TRBJ2-1; D uncertain. CDR3 length equals 13 residues. V gave up 7 bases and J gave up 4 bases, with 11 bases separating them. Germline V gene data show CDR1 as SNHLY and CDR2 as FYNNEI. The CDR3 sequence: CASISGEYNEQFF. For the CDR3, the DNA is TGTGCCAGCATCTCGGGCGAGTACAATGAGCAGTTCTTC.

The chain couples TRBV7-6 to TRBJ2-2; no reliable D call. Germline CDR1 SGHVS, CDR2 FNYEAQ. V dropped 4 bases and J dropped 4 bases, with 7 bases sitting between them. The CDR3 consists of 13 residues. The CDR3 sequence: CASSSGPTGELFF. DNA of the CDR3: TGTGCCAGCAGCTCCGGGCCCACCGGGGAGCTGTTTTTT.

The gene calls are TRBV27 and TRBJ1-6, with a possible D match to TRBD1 (5 bases). Trimming removed 8 bases from V and 5 bases from J, with 10 bases in between. The CDR3 consists of 13 residues. Germline CDR1 and CDR2: MNHEY and SMNVEV (reference sequence). CDR3 protein: CASGRGNNSPLHF. The CDR3 DNA reads as TGTGCCAGCGGCCGGGGGAATAATTCACCCCTCCACTTT.

The chain is built from TRBV7-3 and TRBJ2-5; D call uncertain. Trimming took 0 bases from V and 4 from J, leaving 12 bases between them. Looked up from germline, CDR1 is SGHTA and CDR2 is FQGTGA. This CDR3 is built from 15 residues. This chain's CDR3 is CASSLTPITRETQYF. CDR3 bases: TGTGCCAGCAGCTTAACGCCAATTACGCGAGAGACCCAGTACTTC.